This T cell receptor beta chain is from a study of molecular identifiers for immune sequencing clone quantification. Broader study findings: Highly expanded clones may be undercounted when identical TCR molecules share barcodes. Clones above 20 RNA copies held over 97% of effector molecules, under 1% in naive cells.

The bulk TCR libraries were made with methods described before and with listed TCR primers. MiXCR was run by TCRdb on the PCR reads, yielding one entry per CDR3 protein. The table includes around 480,000 distinct CDR3 sequences, roughly 23% detected once. To note about this clonotype: Its antigen is not identified. The germline gene is not matched at one end of the junction; a read error may be the cause.

The CDR3 covers 19 residues. Germline CDR1 and CDR2: SGHRS and YFSETQ. The sequence came from a human donor in good health. Some libraries in this study had Jurkat cell RNA spiked in. Sequencing used naive CD8+ T cells from blood, with Jurkat cell RNA spiked in. Described subset: FACS-sorted CD8+CD4-CCR7+CD45RA+ naive T cells. V gene TRBV5-1 combines with J gene TRBJ2-3; 10 positions match TRBD1. The chain's CDR3 is CASSAPGQGLLLGTDAQYF. The CDR3 DNA follows: TGCGCCAGCAGCGCCCCGGGACAGGGGTTGTTACTCGGCACAGATGCGCAGTATTTT.